The sequence of this TCR beta chain was determined in a study of CD8 T cells in ankylosing spondylitis. Study-wide points: Among TCR beta sequences, a motif of eight or nine highly homologous variants appeared characteristic of ankylosing spondylitis blood.

This CDR3 region has 14 residues. Germline V gene sequence: CDR1 ENHRY, CDR2 SYGVKD. The J segment lost 5 bases and the V segment lost 6 bases, leaving 5 bases of the junction unmatched. TCRdb fed the 5' RACE reads into MiXCR, producing one record per CDR3 protein. The repertoire has around 150,000 distinct CDR3 sequences, roughly 18% of them found once; the top ten carry over 7.5%. Turning to this clonotype: The antigen remains unidentified.

This TCR was sampled from a male donor with ankylosing spondylitis or in good health (not recorded which). The chain carries TRBV10-3 and TRBJ2-3; 10 positions match TRBD1. Sequenced sample: blood, either unsorted or a sorted T cell fraction (not recorded which). The CDR3 loop reads CAIRAGTGEDTQYF. The CDR3 coding sequence is TGTGCCATCAGGGCCGGGACAGGGGAAGATACGCAGTATTTT.